The T cell receptor (beta chain) under discussion was sequenced for a study of glioma-infiltrating T cells. Broader study findings: Tissue-blood divergence was below expectation in non-neoplastic patients, above in gliomas. Only very few CDR3 sequences appeared in both tissue and blood.

The iRepertoire nested amplicon-rescue multiplex PCR amplified TCR alpha and beta CDR3s from RNA. Each CDR3 protein gets one entry after TCRdb re-called the multiplex PCR reads with MiXCR. The data show 150,000 or so distinct CDR3 sequences, roughly 43% seen once. CDR3 length equals 12 residues. V gave up 8 bases and J gave up 8 bases, with 15 bases separating them. The germline V gene has CDR1 SNHLY and CDR2 FYNNEI. About this clonotype: As yet, its antigen is unknown.

This sequence joins TRBV2 and TRBJ1-2; TRBD1 is a possible D gene (5 bases). The receptor's source is a human donor with low-grade glioma or glioblastoma, undergoing nonglioma brain surgery, or in good health (not recorded which). Sample: glioma tissue, nonneoplastic brain tissue, or PBMCs (not recorded which). DNA of the CDR3: TGTGCCAGCGGGACGGACCCTGGGGGCTACACCTTC. Translation: CASGTDPGGYTF.